The rows below give T cell receptor beta chains drawn from one sample of a study of somatic mutations in cytotoxic T cells in rheumatoid arthritis. The protocol was immunoSEQ multiplex PCR, while the TCRdb copy is restricted to in-frame clones and leaves out a portion. This table has some 25,000 clones, approximately 73% appearing once. Sequences were obtained from CD8+ T cells sorted from blood. Receptor source: a woman in her late teens or twenties in good health. Each CDR3 is given with its conserved first and last residue. The D gene is left open where the match is weak. Rows may omit the clone size; those that give it use once, few, many or a size class.

NA	TRBJ2-3	TRBV10-2	NA	TGCGCCAGCACCGAGACTATCCTCACAGATACGCAGTATTTT	CASTETILTDTQYF
NA	TRBJ2-5	TRBV29-1	NA	TGCAGCGTCGGGGGTCTAGAGACCCAGTACTTC	CSVGGLETQYF
NA	TRBJ2-3	TRBV5-4	NA	TGTGCCAGCAGCTTGGGAGCGGAATACACAGATACGCAGTATTTT	CASSLGAEYTDTQYF
NA	TRBJ2-3	TRBV7-9	NA	TGTGCCAGCAGCTTAGGAACCCGGGGGACAGATACGCAGTATTTT	CASSLGTRGTDTQYF
few	TRBJ2-2	TRBV6-5	NA	TGTGCCAGCAGTTACTCGGAGGGGGTGAACACCGGGGAGCTGTTTTTT	CASSYSEGVNTGELFF
NA	TRBJ2-1	TRBV27	NA	TGTGCCAGCAGGGAAAGAGGGGCCCTCTACAATGAGCAGTTCTTC	CASRERGALYNEQFF
NA	TRBJ1-2	TRBV7-9	NA	TGTGCCAGCAGCTTAGCCCCTGACAGAAACTATGGCTACACCTTC	CASSLAPDRNYGYTF
NA	TRBJ2-7	TRBV6-1	TRBD2	TGTGCCAGCAGTGAAGAAGGCGGGGGGGCCTACGAGCAGTACTTC	CASSEEGGGAYEQYF
NA	TRBJ1-1	TRBV27	TRBD1	TGTGCCAGCAGGACAGGGGCCTTGAACACTGAAGCTTTCTTT	CASRTGALNTEAFF
NA	TRBJ1-2	TRBV5-1	TRBD1	TGCGCCAGCAGCTTGGTACAGGGGGATGGCTACACCTTC	CASSLVQGDGYTF